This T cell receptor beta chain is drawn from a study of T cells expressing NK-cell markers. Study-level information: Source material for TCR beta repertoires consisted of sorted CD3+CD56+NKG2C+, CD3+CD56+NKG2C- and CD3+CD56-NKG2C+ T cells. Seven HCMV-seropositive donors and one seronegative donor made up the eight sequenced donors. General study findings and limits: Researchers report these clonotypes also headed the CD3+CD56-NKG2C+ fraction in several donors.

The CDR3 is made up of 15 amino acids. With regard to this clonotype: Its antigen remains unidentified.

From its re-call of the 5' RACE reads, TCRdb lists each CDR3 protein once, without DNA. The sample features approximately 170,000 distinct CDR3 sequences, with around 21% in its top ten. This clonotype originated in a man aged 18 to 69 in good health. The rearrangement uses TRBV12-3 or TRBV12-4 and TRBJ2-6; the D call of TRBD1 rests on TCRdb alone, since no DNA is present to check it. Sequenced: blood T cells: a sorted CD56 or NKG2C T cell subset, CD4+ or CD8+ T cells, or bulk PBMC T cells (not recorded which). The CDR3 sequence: CASSFTGAGANVLTF.